This T cell receptor beta chain stems from a study of T cells in Graves' hyperthyroidism and ophthalmopathy. This clonotype was counted ten times or more. Uncontrolled infection, other autoimmune disease, pregnancy and lactation each barred patients from inclusion. Researchers amplified the TCR beta CDR3 regions from RNA transcripts. First-round RT-PCR with HTBI primers amplified the TCR CDR3 region. TCRdb passed the multiplex PCR reads through MiXCR, listing each CDR3 protein once. This sample has 360,000 or so distinct CDR3 sequences, with roughly 15% found just once. The trim removed 7 bases at V and 2 bases at J, leaving 6 bases unmatched. From germline, CDR1 is MDHEN and CDR2 SYDVKM. There are 14 residues in the CDR3.

The TCR comes from an older woman with Graves' ophthalmopathy. This chain connects TRBV28 to TRBJ2-7, with 9 bases matching TRBD1. The sample was blood. CDR3 nucleotide sequence: TGTGCCAGCAACACATACAGGGGGCCCTACGAGCAGTACTTC. Translation gives CASNTYRGPYEQYF.